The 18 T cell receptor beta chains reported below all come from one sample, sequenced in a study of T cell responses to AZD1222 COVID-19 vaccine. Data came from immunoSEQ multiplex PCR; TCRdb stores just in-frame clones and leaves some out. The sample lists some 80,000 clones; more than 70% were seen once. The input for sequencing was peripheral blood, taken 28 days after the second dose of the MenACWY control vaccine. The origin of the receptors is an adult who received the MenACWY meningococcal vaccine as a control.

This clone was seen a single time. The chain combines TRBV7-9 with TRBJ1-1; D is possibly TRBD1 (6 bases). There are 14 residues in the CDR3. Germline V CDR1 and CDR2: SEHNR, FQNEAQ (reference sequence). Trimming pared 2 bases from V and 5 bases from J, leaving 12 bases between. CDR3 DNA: TGTGCCAGCAGCTTATGGGGGGCTGAGACTGAAGCTTTCTTT. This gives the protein CASSLWGAETEAFF.

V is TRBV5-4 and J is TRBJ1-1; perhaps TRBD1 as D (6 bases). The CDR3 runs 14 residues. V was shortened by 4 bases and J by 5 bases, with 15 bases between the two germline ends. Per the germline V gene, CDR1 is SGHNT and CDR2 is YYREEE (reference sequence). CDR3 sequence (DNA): TGTGCCAGCAGCGGAGAGCAGACAGGTACTGAAGCTTTCTTT. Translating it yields CASSGEQTGTEAFF.

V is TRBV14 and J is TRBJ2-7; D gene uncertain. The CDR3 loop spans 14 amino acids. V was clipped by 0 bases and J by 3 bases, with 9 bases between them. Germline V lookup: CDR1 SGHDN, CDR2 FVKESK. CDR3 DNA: TGTGCCAGCAGCCAAGATACGGGTCTCTACGAGCAGTACTTC. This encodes CASSQDTGLYEQYF.

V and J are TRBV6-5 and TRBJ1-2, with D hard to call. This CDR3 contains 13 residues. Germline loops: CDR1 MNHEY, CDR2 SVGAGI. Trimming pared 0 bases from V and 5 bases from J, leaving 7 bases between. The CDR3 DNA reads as TGTGCCAGCAGTTACTCTCGCACATATGGCTACACCTTC. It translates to CASSYSRTYGYTF.

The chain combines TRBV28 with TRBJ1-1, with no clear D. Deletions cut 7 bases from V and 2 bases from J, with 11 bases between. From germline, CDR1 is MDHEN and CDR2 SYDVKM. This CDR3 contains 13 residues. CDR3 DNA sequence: TGTGCCAGCAAGGAGGCTCATAACACTGAAGCTTTCTTT. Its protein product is CASKEAHNTEAFF.

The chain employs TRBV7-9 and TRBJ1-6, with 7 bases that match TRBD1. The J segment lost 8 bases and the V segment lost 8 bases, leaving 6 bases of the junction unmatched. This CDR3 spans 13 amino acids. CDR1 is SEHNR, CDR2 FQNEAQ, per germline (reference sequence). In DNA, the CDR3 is TGTGCCAGCGGTACAGGGGACCATTCACCCCTCCACTTT. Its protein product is CASGTGDHSPLHF. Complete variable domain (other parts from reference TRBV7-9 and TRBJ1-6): DTGVSQNPRHKITKRGQNVTFRCDPISEHNRLYWYRQTLGQGPEFLTYFQNEAQLEKSRLLSDRFSAERPKGSFSTLEIQRTEQGDSAMYLCASGTGDHSPLHFGNGTRLTVT.

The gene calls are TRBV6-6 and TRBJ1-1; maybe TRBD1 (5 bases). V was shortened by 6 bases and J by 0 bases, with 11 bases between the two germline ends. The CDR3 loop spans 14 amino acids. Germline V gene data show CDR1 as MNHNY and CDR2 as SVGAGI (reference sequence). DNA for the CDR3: TGTGCCAGCAGCCCTCTGACAGTGAACACTGAAGCTTTCTTT. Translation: CASSPLTVNTEAFF.

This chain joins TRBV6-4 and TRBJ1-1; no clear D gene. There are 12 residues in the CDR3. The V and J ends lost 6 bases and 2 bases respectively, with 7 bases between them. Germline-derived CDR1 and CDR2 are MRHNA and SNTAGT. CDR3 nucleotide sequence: TGTGCCAGCAGAAACCATAACACTGAAGCTTTCTTT. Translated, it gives CASRNHNTEAFF.

In nucleotides, the CDR3 is TGCAGCGTCTCGGGACAGGGAGGAGAAAAACTGTTTTTT. Protein: CSVSGQGGEKLFF. The chain recombines TRBV29-1 with TRBJ1-4; 9 bases match TRBD1. This CDR3 spans 13 amino acids. The trim removed 6 bases at V and 8 bases at J, leaving 7 bases unmatched. Germline V gives CDR1 SQVTM, CDR2 ANQGSEA.

The CDR3: CAWRGIGTFYEQYF. The CDR3 nucleotides are TGTGCCTGGAGAGGGATTGGGACCTTCTACGAGCAGTACTTC. The rearrangement links TRBV30 to TRBJ2-7; perhaps D is TRBD1 or TRBD2 (5 bases each). The germline V gene encodes CDR1 GTSNPN and CDR2 SVGIG (reference sequence). The CDR3 length is 14 residues. V lost 3 bases, J lost 3 bases, and 15 bases lay in between.

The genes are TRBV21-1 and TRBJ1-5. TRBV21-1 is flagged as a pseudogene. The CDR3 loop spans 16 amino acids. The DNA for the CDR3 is TGTGCCAGCAGCAAAAGCGGGAAGCAGGGGAATCAGCCCCAGCATTTT. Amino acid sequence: CASSKSGKQGNQPQHF.

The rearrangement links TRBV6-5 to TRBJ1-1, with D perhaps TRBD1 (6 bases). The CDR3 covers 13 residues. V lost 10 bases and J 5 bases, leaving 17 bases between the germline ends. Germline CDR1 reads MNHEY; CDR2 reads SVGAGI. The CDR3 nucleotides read TGTGCCACCCAACCCAGGGGATTGACTGAAGCTTTCTTT. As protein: CATQPRGLTEAFF.

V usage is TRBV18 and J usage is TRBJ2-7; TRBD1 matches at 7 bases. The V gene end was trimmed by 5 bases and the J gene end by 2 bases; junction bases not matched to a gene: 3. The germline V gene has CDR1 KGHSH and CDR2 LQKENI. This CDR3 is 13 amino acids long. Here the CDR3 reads CASSWDRAYEQYF. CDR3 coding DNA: TGTGCCAGCTCATGGGACAGAGCCTACGAGCAGTACTTC. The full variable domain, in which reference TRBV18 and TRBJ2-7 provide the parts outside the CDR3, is NAGVMQNPRHLVRRRGQEARLRCSPMKGHSHVYWYRQLPEEGLKFMVYLQKENIIDESGMPKERFSAEFPKEGPSILRIQQVVRGDSAAYFCASSWDRAYEQYFGPGTRLTVT.

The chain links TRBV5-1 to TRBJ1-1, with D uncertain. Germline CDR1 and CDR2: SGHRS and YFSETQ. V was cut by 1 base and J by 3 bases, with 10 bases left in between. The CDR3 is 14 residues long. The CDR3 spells CASSLLGVDTEAFF. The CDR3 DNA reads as TGCGCCAGCAGCTTGCTTGGTGTGGACACTGAAGCTTTCTTT.

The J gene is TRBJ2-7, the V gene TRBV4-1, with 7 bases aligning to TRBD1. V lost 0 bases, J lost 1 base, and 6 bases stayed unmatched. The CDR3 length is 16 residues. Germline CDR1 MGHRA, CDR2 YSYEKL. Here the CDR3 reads CASSQDRKGASYEQYF. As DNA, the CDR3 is TGCGCCAGCAGCCAAGATAGAAAGGGGGCGTCCTACGAGCAGTACTTC.

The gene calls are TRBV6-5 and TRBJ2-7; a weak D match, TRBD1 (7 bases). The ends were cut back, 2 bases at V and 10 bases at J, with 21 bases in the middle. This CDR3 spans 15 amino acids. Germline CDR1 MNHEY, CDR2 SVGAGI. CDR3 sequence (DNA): TGTGCCAGCAGTTACAATAGCAGGGGGAGGTACTCCCAGTACTTC. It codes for CASSYNSRGRYSQYF.

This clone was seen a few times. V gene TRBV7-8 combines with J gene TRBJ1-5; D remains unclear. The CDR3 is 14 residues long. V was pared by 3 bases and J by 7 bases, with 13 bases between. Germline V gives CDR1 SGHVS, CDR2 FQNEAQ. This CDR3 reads CASSLMSGEQPQHF. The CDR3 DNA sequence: TGTGCCAGCAGCTTGATGAGTGGGGAGCAGCCCCAGCATTTT.

This CDR3 is CASSLAGVGGYTF. Here the CDR3 DNA reads TGTGCCAGCAGTTTAGCAGGGGTAGGCGGCTACACCTTC. The chain has TRBV28 and TRBJ1-2; a possible D gene is TRBD1 (6 bases). The CDR3 has 13 amino acids. Germline CDR1 MDHEN, CDR2 SYDVKM. V shed 2 bases and J shed 8 bases, with 12 bases lying between them.